This T cell receptor (beta chain) appears in the sequencing data of a study of tumor-infiltrating lymphocytes in primary liver carcinoma. Study background: Stage T1-T3 N0M0 tumors measured about 4.2 to 10 cm at most. Overall study results and limits: Tumor-adjacent and tumor-blood pairs displayed less overlap than did pairs of tumor regions.

Without any cell sorting, about 18-30 mg of bulk tissue yielded co-extracted RNA and DNA. The authors sampled five separate regions per tumor. Every one of the tumor samples had a viable tumor cell content above 75%. Notes on this clonotype: The antigen is not known. A read error may account for a junction end that differs from germline.

TCR beta cDNA came from about 500 ng total RNA, primed with a constant-region primer. A slightly modified ARM-PCR protocol with three nested multiplex PCR rounds produced these TCR beta libraries. MiXCR, applied by TCRdb to the multiplex PCR reads, yields one record per CDR3 protein. Here the sample spans 100,000 or so distinct CDR3 sequences, 55% to 70% being singletons. The TCR was taken from a woman aged 60 to 75 with primary liver carcinoma and hepatitis B virus infection. Specimen: liver tumor tissue from sampling region 5. Specified subset: tumor region T5, tumor centre.

The CDR3 loop is CTSSPRAGEIEDTQYF. CDR3 coding DNA: TGTACCAGCAGCCCTCGAGCGGGAGAAATCGAAGATACGCAGTATTTT. The chain couples TRBV5-5 to TRBJ2-3; 8 nucleotides align to TRBD2. This CDR3 has 16 residues. Germline V gene data show CDR1 as SGHKS and CDR2 as YYEKEE (reference sequence).